This TCR beta chain was documented in a study of neurological immune-mediated disorders. Germline CDR1 LGHNA, CDR2 YNFKEQ. CDR3 size: 14 residues. The ends lost 6 bases at V and 7 bases at J; junction bases unmatched: 11. Study conclusions and caveats: The greatest degree of TCR clonal expansion was observed in HTLV-1-associated myelopathy, with the lowest in multiple sclerosis, below that of healthy controls. TCR-beta repertoires seemed private in all groups, with no expanded CDR3 amino acid sequences shared.

This clonotype was found many times. The antigen is undetermined. TCRdb passed the 5' RACE reads through MiXCR, listing each CDR3 protein once. This table has 80,000 or so distinct CDR3 sequences, about 9.4% appearing once. 2 million unsorted PBMCs were stored in RNAlater at -80 °C before RNA extraction. This TCR was recovered from a man aged 50-59 years in good health. Sequencing was done on a sample of PBMCs. The J gene is TRBJ1-2, the V gene TRBV4-2, with 7 bases matching TRBD1. The CDR3 region has the DNA TGTGCCAGCAGGGTAAACAGGGGAGATGGTGGCTACACCTTC. Protein: CASRVNRGDGGYTF.